The clone carrying this T cell receptor beta chain was detected once. Its specificity is not known. This sample was included in a study of T cell responses to AZD1222 COVID-19 vaccine. Study findings and constraints: Spike-wide vaccine-associated CD4 TCRs dominated at 160-218 and 743-854. Unmutated regions of variants are reportedly targeted by nearly half of spike-specific TCRs. There were repertoire samples only from the period after the peak T cell response.

TCRdb's table, derived via immunoSEQ multiplex PCR, lists solely in-frame clones and lacks some. The table lists roughly 100,000 clones, approximately 88% of them singletons, with approximately 15% in the top ten. CDR1 SGHNT and CDR2 YYREEE come from the germline V gene (reference sequence). The ends lost 4 bases at V and 4 bases at J; junction bases unmatched: 7. This CDR3 spans 16 amino acids. This chain uses TRBV5-4 with TRBJ2-2; TRBD2 matches at 10 bases. This TCR was sampled from an adult in good health. Sequences were derived from peripheral blood, sampled on day 0 of AZD1222 vaccination. The CDR3 loop reads CASSNLAGVLTGELFF. Written as DNA, the CDR3 is TGTGCCAGCAGCAATCTAGCGGGAGTGCTCACCGGGGAGCTGTTTTTT.